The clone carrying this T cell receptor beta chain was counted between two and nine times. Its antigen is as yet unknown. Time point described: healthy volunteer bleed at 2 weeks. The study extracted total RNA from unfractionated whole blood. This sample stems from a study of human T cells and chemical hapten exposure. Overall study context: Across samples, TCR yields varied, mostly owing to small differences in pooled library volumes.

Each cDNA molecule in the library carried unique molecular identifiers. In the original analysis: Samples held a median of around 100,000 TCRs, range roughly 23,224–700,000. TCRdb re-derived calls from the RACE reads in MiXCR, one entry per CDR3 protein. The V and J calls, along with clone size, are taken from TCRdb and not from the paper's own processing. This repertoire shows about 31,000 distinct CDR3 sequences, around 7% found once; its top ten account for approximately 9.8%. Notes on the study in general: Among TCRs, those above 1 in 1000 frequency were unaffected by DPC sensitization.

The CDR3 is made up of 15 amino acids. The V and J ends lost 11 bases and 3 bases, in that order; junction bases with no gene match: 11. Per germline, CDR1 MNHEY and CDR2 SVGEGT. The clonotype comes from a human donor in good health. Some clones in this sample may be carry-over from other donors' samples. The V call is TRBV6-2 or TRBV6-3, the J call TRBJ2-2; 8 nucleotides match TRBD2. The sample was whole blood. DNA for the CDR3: TGTGCCGCGTTACGACGGGAGGGATACACCGGGGAGCTGTTTTTT. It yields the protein CAALRREGYTGELFF.